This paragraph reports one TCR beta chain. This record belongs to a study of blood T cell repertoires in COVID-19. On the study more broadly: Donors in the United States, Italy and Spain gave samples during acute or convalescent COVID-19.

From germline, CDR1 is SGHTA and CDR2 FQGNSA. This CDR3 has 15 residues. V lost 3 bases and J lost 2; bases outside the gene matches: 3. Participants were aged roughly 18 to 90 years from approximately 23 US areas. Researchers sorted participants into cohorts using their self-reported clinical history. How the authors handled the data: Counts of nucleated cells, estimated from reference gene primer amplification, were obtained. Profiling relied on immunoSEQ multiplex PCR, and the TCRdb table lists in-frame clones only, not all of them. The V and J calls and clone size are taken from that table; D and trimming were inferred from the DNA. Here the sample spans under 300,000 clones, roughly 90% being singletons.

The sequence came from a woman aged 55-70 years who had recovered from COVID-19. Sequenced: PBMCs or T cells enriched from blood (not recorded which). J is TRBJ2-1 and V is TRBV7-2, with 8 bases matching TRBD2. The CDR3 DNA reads TGTGCCAGCAGCTTTTTAGCGGGAACCTACAATGAGCAGTTCTTC. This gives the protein CASSFLAGTYNEQFF.